A single sample gave rise to the 17 T cell receptor beta chains below, sequenced in a study of human T cells and chemical hapten exposure. TCRdb re-derived calls from the RACE reads in MiXCR, one entry per CDR3 protein. The data show 100,000 or so distinct CDR3 sequences, 10% to 13% seen once. Time point given: patch test 1, 2 weeks after DPC sensitization. The treatment is: therapeutic diphenylcyclopropenone sensitization with weekly scalp DPC. The input for sequencing was whole blood, taken in connection with sensitization to the hapten diphenylcyclopropenone (DPC). Every receptor here comes from a man aged 40-49 years with alopecia areata. Some clones in this sample may be carry-over from other donors' samples.

J is TRBJ1-5 and V is TRBV19; D is unclear. The V and J ends lost 7 bases and 0 bases respectively, with 19 bases between them. CDR3 length: 17 residues. Germline-derived CDR1 and CDR2 are LNHDA and SQIVND (reference sequence). The CDR3 DNA reads TGTGCCAGTACCCCTTTGGCCCATGGGTATAGCAATCAGCCCCAGCATTTT. Translated: CASTPLAHGYSNQPQHF. Complete variable domain (other parts from reference TRBV19 and TRBJ1-5): DGGITQSPKYLFRKEGQNVTLSCEQNLNHDAMYWYRQDPGQGLRLIYYSQIVNDFQKGDIAEGYSVSREKKESFPLTVTSAQKNPTAFYLCASTPLAHGYSNQPQHFGDGTRLSIL.

The chain links TRBV6-5 to TRBJ2-7; D is unclear. The CDR3 runs to 12 residues. In germline, CDR1 is MNHEY, CDR2 SVGAGI. V lost 8 bases to trimming and J lost 7 bases, with 15 bases between them. CDR3 DNA sequence: TGTGCCAGCCTAGATGGCCTCTCGGAGCAGTACTTC. Protein product: CASLDGLSEQYF.

This chain uses TRBV5-1 with TRBJ2-1; the match to TRBD2 covers 7 bases. With V trimmed by 0 bases and J by 0 bases, 3 bases remained unmatched. The CDR3 covers 16 residues. Per the germline V gene, CDR1 is SGHRS and CDR2 is YFSETQ. CDR3 loop: CASSLALAASYNEQFF. The CDR3 region has the DNA TGCGCCAGCAGCTTGGCCCTAGCGGCCTCCTACAATGAGCAGTTCTTC. Full variable domain (remainder filled in from reference TRBV5-1 and TRBJ2-1): KAGVTQTPRYLIKTRGQQVTLSCSPISGHRSVSWYQQTPGQGLQFLFEYFSETQRNKGNFPGRFSGRQFSNSRSEMNVSTLELGDSALYLCASSLALAASYNEQFFGPGTRLTVL.

The chain uses TRBV5-5 and TRBJ2-7, with D unresolved. The CDR3 spans 13 residues. Trimming cost V 3 bases and J 1 base, with 8 bases left between them. The germline CDR1 and CDR2 sequences are SGHKS and YYEKEE (reference sequence). CDR3 sequence (DNA): TGTGCCAGCAGCTGGTCGGCTTCCTACGAGCAGTACTTC. Translation gives CASSWSASYEQYF.

This clonotype was counted only a few times. The V gene is TRBV2, the J gene TRBJ2-7, with D tentatively TRBD1 or TRBD2 (5 bases each). The V gene lost 6 bases and the J gene lost 2 bases, with 14 bases spanning the gap. CDR3 length equals 14 residues. The germline gives CDR1 SNHLY, CDR2 FYNNEI. CDR3 region: CASSVREMTYEQYF. The CDR3 region has the DNA TGTGCCAGCAGCGTCAGGGAGATGACCTACGAGCAGTACTTC. The full variable domain, completed using reference TRBV2 and TRBJ2-7, is EPEVTQTPSHQVTQMGQEVILRCVPISNHLYFYWYRQILGQKVEFLVSFYNNEISEKSEIFDDQFSVERPDGSNFTLKIRSTKLEDSAMYFCASSVREMTYEQYFGPGTRLTVT.

This clonotype showed up just a few times. This CDR3 reads CASSLARSGEAFF. As DNA, the CDR3 is TGTGCCAGCAGCTTAGCTAGATCGGGTGAAGCTTTCTTT. The J gene is TRBJ1-1, the V gene TRBV7-2; D gene uncertain. Looked up from germline, CDR1 is SGHTA and CDR2 is FQGNSA. V gave up 0 bases and J gave up 7 bases, with 9 bases separating them. The CDR3 loop spans 13 amino acids.

This clonotype has more than one count but fewer than ten. The rearrangement uses TRBV4-3 and TRBJ2-2; either TRBD1 or TRBD2 may supply D (6 bases each). Germline V gene sequence: CDR1 LGHNA, CDR2 YSLEER. Trimming shortened V by 1 base and J by 4 bases, and 16 bases separated the two germline ends. This CDR3 is built from 17 residues. The CDR3 is CASSQAWRGFGTGELFF. CDR3 in DNA: TGCGCCAGCAGCCAAGCATGGAGGGGGTTCGGCACCGGGGAGCTGTTTTTT.

The sample holds a few counts of this clonotype. The gene calls are TRBV5-1 and TRBJ2-5, with 7 bases aligning to TRBD2. CDR3 length equals 16 residues. Per the germline V gene, CDR1 is SGHRS and CDR2 is YFSETQ. J lost 1 base, V lost 4 bases, and 10 bases had no gene match. The CDR3, as DNA: TGCGCCAGCAGCCTGACTGCGGGAGCCCTCCAAGAGACCCAGTACTTC. Residues: CASSLTAGALQETQYF.

The chain has TRBV20-1 and TRBJ2-7; TRBD1 matches 7 bases. V gave up 3 bases and J gave up 3 bases; unmatched junction bases: 2. The CDR3 is 12 amino acids. Per the germline V gene, CDR1 is DFQATT and CDR2 is SNEGSKA (reference sequence). The CDR3 DNA sequence: TGCAGTGCTAGGGGGGACAGCTACGAGCAGTACTTC. This sequence encodes CSARGDSYEQYF.

The sample holds many counts of this clonotype. The chain joins TRBV9 to TRBJ2-7, with D unclear. This CDR3 is 14 amino acids long. Trimming stripped 0 bases from V and 2 bases from J, with 9 bases between. Germline V CDR1 and CDR2: SGDLS, YYNGEE. Here the CDR3 reads CASSVADPTYEQYV. CDR3 DNA: TGTGCCAGCAGCGTAGCCGATCCTACCTACGAGCAGTACGTC.

This clonotype has a handful of counts. The V gene is TRBV13, the J gene TRBJ2-4; TRBD1 is a possible D gene (6 bases). CDR1 and CDR2 (germline): PRHDT, FYEKMQ (reference sequence). The V and J ends lost 5 bases and 1 base respectively, with 15 bases between them. The CDR3 has 16 residues. The CDR3 bases are TGTGCCAGCAGCCCCCCAGGGGATATGGCCAAAAACATTCAGTACTTC. Encoded protein: CASSPPGDMAKNIQYF.

This chain joins TRBV29-1 and TRBJ2-6; 9 bases align to TRBD1. V lost 5 bases and J lost 2; bases outside the gene matches: 7. CDR3 length equals 16 residues. Looked up from germline, CDR1 is SQVTM and CDR2 is ANQGSEA. The CDR3 is CSVQGGQGAGANVLTF. In DNA form, the CDR3 reads TGCAGCGTTCAGGGGGGACAGGGTGCTGGGGCCAACGTCCTGACTTTC. The full variable domain, its missing parts supplied by reference TRBV29-1 and TRBJ2-6, is SAVISQKPSRDICQRGTSLTIQCQVDSQVTMMFWYRQQPGQSLTLIATANQGSEATYESGFVIDKFPISRPNLTFSTLTVSNMSPEDSSIYLCSVQGGQGAGANVLTFGAGSRLTVL.

This clonotype was seen at least ten times. This chain uses TRBV6-1 with TRBJ1-5; unclear D gene. The CDR3 is made up of 11 amino acids. Germline-derived CDR1 and CDR2 are MNHNS and SASEGT. The V gene lost 2 bases and the J gene lost 7 bases, with 3 bases spanning the gap. This CDR3 is CASSEQQPQHF. The CDR3 bases are TGTGCCAGCAGTGAACAGCAGCCCCAGCATTTT.

This chain connects TRBV24-1 to TRBJ1-1, with 8 bases identical to TRBD1. After removal of 7 bases from V and 2 bases from J, the junction contained 5 bases not matched to a gene. The CDR3 extends over 14 amino acids. Germline lookup yields CDR1 KGHDR and CDR2 SFDVKD. The CDR3 loop is CATRPTGANTEAFF. CDR3 bases: TGTGCCACCAGACCGACAGGGGCTAACACTGAAGCTTTCTTT.

The V gene is TRBV6-2 or TRBV6-3, the J gene TRBJ2-3; 8 bases align to TRBD2. V lost 4 bases to trimming and J lost 8 bases; unmatched junction nucleotides: 26. CDR1 and CDR2 from the germline V gene are MNHEY and SVGEGT. This CDR3 region has 20 residues. The CDR3 spells CASSLYLRQLAEGDVSTQYF. The CDR3 bases are TGTGCCAGCAGTTTATACCTCCGTCAACTAGCGGAGGGGGACGTCAGTACGCAGTATTTT.

This clonotype was observed a few times. The chain carries TRBV29-1 and TRBJ2-1; 14 bases fit TRBD2. The CDR3 extends over 13 amino acids. CDR1 SQVTM and CDR2 ANQGSEA come from the germline V gene. After removal of 4 bases from V and 15 bases from J, the junction contained 8 bases not matched to a gene. The CDR3, as DNA: TGCAGCGTTGGCGGGACTAGCGGGAGAGTAGTGTTCTTC. Its protein product is CSVGGTSGRVVFF.

This clonotype has a count of ten or more. The J gene is TRBJ2-3, the V gene TRBV12-3 or TRBV12-4; D may be TRBD1 (5 bases). The V end lost 5 bases, the J end lost 5 bases, and 11 bases lay between the germline ends. This CDR3 region has 13 residues. The CDR3: CASSLIREDTQYF. CDR3 DNA sequence: TGTGCCAGCAGTCTGATCAGGGAAGATACGCAGTATTTT.